Detailed here is one T cell receptor beta chain. The V gene's germline CDR1 is KGHDR and CDR2 SFDVKD. The CDR3 loop spans 15 amino acids. Trimming cost V 0 bases and J 2 bases, with 8 bases left between them. These data belong to a study of blood T cells in healthy people across ages. Using a J-beta primer mix together with a sample-barcoded 5' primer, a second PCR was run for roughly 6 to 12 cycles. One entry per CDR3 protein results from TCRdb running MiXCR on the 5' RACE reads. This table has roughly 2 million distinct CDR3 sequences, 40% to 55% appearing once. The clonotype comes from a woman aged 40 to 49 in good health. The source material was blood. The V call is TRBV24-1, the J call TRBJ2-3, with a tentative D call TRBD2 (6 bases). CDR3 region: CATSDLQGLTDTQYF. As DNA, the CDR3 is TGTGCCACCAGTGATTTGCAGGGACTCACAGATACGCAGTATTTT.